This TCR beta chain is drawn from a study of T cells in Graves' hyperthyroidism and ophthalmopathy. V dropped 3 bases and J dropped 2 bases, with 13 bases sitting between them. Germline V gives CDR1 WSHSY, CDR2 SAAADI. The CDR3 runs to 15 residues. This clonotype showed up just a few times. Using RNA transcripts as the source, TCR beta CDR3 regions were amplified. The HTBI primer set was used in a first-round RT-PCR of the TCR CDR3. TCRdb re-called the multiplex PCR reads through MiXCR, storing one row per CDR3 protein. The data show some 650,000 distinct CDR3 sequences, with about a sixth seen just once and under 3.5% held by the top ten.

The sample comprised blood. The origin of this receptor is a woman in her forties with Graves' ophthalmopathy. The chain uses TRBV10-2 and TRBJ1-2, with D possibly matching TRBD1 (6 bases). This chain's CDR3 is CASSDGQPQNYGYTF. CDR3 sequence (DNA): TGCGCCAGCAGTGATGGACAGCCGCAAAACTATGGCTACACCTTC.